This T cell receptor beta chain was documented in a study of cytomegalovirus exposure and HLA in healthy donors. On this clone itself: Its cognate antigen is unknown.

60 Vbeta and 13 Jbeta primers were used in PCR. Profiling relied on immunoSEQ multiplex PCR, and the TCRdb table lists in-frame clones only, not all of them. The sample holds about 130,000 clones, over 65% seen once. Study-level points and caveats: Analyses of presence/absence relied on an assumption of roughly uniform sequencing depth across donors.

Germline CDR1 reads SGHDT; CDR2 reads YYEEEE. This CDR3 contains 14 residues. V was pared by 0 bases and J by 1 base, with 8 bases between. This receptor was taken from a female donor in good health and CMV-seropositive. Sequenced input: PBMCs. This rearrangement joins TRBV5-6 to TRBJ2-7; D is possibly TRBD1 (5 bases). This chain's CDR3 is CASSLASGSYEQYF. In DNA, the CDR3 is TGTGCCAGCAGCTTGGCATCAGGGTCCTACGAGCAGTACTTC.